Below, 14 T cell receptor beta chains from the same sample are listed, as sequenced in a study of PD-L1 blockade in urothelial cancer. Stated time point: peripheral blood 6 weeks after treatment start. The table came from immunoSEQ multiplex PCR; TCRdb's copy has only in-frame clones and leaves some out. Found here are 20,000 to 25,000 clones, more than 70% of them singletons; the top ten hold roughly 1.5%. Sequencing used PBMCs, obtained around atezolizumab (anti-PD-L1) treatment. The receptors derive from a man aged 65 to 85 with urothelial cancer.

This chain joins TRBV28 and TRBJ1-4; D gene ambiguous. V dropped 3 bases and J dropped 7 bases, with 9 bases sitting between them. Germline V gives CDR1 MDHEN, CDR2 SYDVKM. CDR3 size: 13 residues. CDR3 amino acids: CASSLSGGEKLFF. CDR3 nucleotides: TGTGCCAGCAGTTTGTCTGGCGGTGAAAAACTGTTTTTT.

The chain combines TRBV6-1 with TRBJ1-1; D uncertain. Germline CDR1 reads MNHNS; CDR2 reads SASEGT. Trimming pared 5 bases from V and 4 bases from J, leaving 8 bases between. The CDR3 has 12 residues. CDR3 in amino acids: CASSLTGTEAFF. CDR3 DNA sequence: TGTGCCAGCAGTCTAACCGGCACTGAAGCTTTCTTT.

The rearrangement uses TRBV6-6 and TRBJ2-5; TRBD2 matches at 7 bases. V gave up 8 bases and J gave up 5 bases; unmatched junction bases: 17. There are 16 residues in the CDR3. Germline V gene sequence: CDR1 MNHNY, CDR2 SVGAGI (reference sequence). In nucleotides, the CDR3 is TGTGCCAGCGAGTTAAGGGTAATGGGGGAGGGGGAGACCCAGTACTTC. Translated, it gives CASELRVMGEGETQYF.

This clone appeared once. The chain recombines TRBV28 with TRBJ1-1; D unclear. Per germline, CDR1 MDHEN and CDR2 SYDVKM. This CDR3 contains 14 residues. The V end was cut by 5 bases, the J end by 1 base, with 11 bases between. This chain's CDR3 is CASSTTSGNTEAFF. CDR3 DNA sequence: TGTGCCAGCAGTACCACCTCAGGGAACACTGAAGCTTTCTTT.

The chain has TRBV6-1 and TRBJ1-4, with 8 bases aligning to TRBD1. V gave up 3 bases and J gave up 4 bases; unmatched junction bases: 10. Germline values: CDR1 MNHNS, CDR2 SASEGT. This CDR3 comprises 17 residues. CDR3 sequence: CASSDVGQASINEKLFF. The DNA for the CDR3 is TGTGCCAGCAGTGACGTGGGACAGGCCTCGATTAATGAAAAACTGTTTTTT.

For the CDR3, the DNA is TGTGCCACCAGCAGAGATTTAGGGGACTCCTATGGCTACACCTTC. Encoded protein: CATSRDLGDSYGYTF. This rearrangement joins TRBV15 to TRBJ1-2, with D possibly matching TRBD1 (5 bases). Trimming removed 0 bases at V and 4 bases at J, with 12 bases between. CDR3 size: 15 residues. CDR1 and CDR2 from the germline V gene are LNHNV and YYDKDF (reference sequence).

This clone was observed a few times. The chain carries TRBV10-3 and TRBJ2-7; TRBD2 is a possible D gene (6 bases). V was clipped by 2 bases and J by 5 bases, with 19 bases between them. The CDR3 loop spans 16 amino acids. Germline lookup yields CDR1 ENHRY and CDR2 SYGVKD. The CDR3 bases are TGTGCCATCAGTGAGGGGGGGACGGATTTTTCCGACGAGCAGTACTTC. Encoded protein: CAISEGGTDFSDEQYF.

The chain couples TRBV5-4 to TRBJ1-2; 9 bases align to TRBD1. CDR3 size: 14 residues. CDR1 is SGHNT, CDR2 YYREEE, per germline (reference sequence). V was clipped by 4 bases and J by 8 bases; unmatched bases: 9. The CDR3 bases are TGTGCCAGCAGCGATTACAGGGGGCTAAGGGGCTACACCTTC. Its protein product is CASSDYRGLRGYTF.

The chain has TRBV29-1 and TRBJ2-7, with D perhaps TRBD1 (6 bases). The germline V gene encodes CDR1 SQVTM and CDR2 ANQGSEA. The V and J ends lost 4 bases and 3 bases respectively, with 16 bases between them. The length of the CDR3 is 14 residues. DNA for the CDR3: TGCAGCGTTGCTACAGGGACGCAGGGCTACGAGCAGTACTTC. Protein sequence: CSVATGTQGYEQYF.

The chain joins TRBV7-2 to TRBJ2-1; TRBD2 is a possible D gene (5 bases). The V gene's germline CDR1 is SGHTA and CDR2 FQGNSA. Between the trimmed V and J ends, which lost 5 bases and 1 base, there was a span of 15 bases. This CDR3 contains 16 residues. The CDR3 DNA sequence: TGTGCCAGCAGCCCCTTTCACCGGGGATCCTACAATGAGCAGTTCTTC. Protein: CASSPFHRGSYNEQFF.

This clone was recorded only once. CDR3 region: CASSPYWDRGPSTYEQYF. The CDR3 DNA follows: TGTGCCAGCTCACCATACTGGGACAGGGGGCCCTCAACCTACGAGCAGTACTTC. V gene TRBV18 combines with J gene TRBJ2-7; 12 bases match TRBD1. This CDR3 contains 18 residues. The germline V gene has CDR1 KGHSH and CDR2 LQKENI. Trimming cost V 2 bases and J 2 bases; bases outside gene matches: 10.

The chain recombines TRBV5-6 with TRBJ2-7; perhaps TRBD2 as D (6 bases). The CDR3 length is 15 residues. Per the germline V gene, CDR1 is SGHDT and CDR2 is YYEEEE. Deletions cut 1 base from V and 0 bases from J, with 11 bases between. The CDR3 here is CASSLRGNPSYEQYF. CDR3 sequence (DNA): TGTGCCAGCAGCTTGCGGGGGAACCCCTCCTACGAGCAGTACTTC.

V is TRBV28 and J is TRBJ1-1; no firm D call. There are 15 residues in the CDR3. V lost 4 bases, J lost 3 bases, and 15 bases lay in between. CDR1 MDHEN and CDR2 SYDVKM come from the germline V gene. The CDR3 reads CASSSLVRQDTEAFF. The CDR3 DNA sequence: TGTGCCAGCAGTTCTTTGGTCAGGCAGGACACTGAAGCTTTCTTT. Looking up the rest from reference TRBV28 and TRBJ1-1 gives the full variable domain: DVKVTQSSRYLVKRTGEKVFLECVQDMDHENMFWYRQDPGLGLRLIYFSYDVKMKEKGDIPEGYSVSREKKERFSLILESASTNQTSMYLCASSSLVRQDTEAFFGQGTRLTVV.

CDR3 in amino acids: CASKGLAGHREQFF. The DNA of the CDR3 is TGTGCCAGCAAAGGACTAGCGGGTCATCGGGAGCAGTTCTTC. The chain combines TRBV28 with TRBJ2-1; 11 bases are a match to TRBD2. This CDR3 is built from 14 residues. Trimming at V came to 7 bases and at J to 10 bases, leaving 9 bases not matched to a gene. Per germline, CDR1 MDHEN and CDR2 SYDVKM.